The 32 T cell receptor beta chains in this list originate from one sample, sequenced in a study of control samples from healthy donors and cancer patients. Sequenced by immunoSEQ multiplex PCR; TCRdb stores in-frame clones only, minus some. Here the sample spans 150,000 to 200,000 clones, about 90% being singletons. The material sequenced was blood. Every receptor here comes from a woman in her thirties or forties in good health.

The chain combines TRBV4-1 with TRBJ2-7, with D unresolved. The CDR3 consists of 14 residues. Germline CDR1 and CDR2: MGHRA and YSYEKL. Trimming removed 1 base from V and 0 bases from J, with 7 bases in between. Here the CDR3 DNA reads TGCGCCAGCAGCCAAGGTGAGGCCTCCTACGAGCAGTACTTC. Residues: CASSQGEASYEQYF.

The V call is TRBV12-5, the J call TRBJ1-5; tentative D call: TRBD1 (6 bases). The CDR3 sequence is 14 residues long. Trimming left V 5 bases short and J 7 bases short, with 15 bases between. Germline V lookup: CDR1 LGHNT, CDR2 FRNRAP. CDR3 region: CASGTQGGAQPQHF. The CDR3, as DNA: TGTGCTAGTGGTACCCAAGGGGGGGCCCAGCCCCAGCATTTT. Together with reference TRBV12-5 and TRBJ1-5, the CDR3 gives the full variable domain: DARVTQTPRHKVTEMGQEVTMRCQPILGHNTVFWYRQTMMQGLELLAYFRNRAPLDDSGMPKDRFSAEMPDATLATLKIQPSEPRDSAVYFCASGTQGGAQPQHFGDGTRLSIL.

The chain links TRBV6-5 to TRBJ2-1, with TRBD1 matching over 9 bases. CDR1 is MNHEY and CDR2 is SVGAGI in the germline V gene. J gave up 10 bases and V 5 bases, and 9 bases lay outside the gene matches. The CDR3 sequence is 14 residues long. For the CDR3, the DNA is TGTGCCAGCAGTCCCGGGGACAGGGAGACCGAGCAGTTCTTC. Protein: CASSPGDRETEQFF.

This clone has more than one count but fewer than ten. The J gene is TRBJ1-5, the V gene TRBV5-5; D is undetermined. The CDR3 covers 14 residues. Trimming pared 0 bases from V and 3 bases from J, leaving 7 bases between. The germline V gene has CDR1 SGHKS and CDR2 YYEKEE (reference sequence). The CDR3 DNA sequence: TGTGCCAGCAGCTTGGACCAGAACAATCAGCCCCAGCATTTT. This translates into CASSLDQNNQPQHF.

This chain connects TRBV7-2 to TRBJ2-1, with TRBD1 identical over 10 bases. The V gene end was trimmed by 0 bases and the J gene end by 8 bases; junction bases not matched to a gene: 7. Germline values: CDR1 SGHTA, CDR2 FQGNSA. The CDR3 contains 16 residues. The CDR3: CASSLASGQGIDEQFF. Written as DNA, the CDR3 is TGTGCCAGCAGCTTAGCGTCGGGACAGGGGATTGATGAGCAGTTCTTC.

The chain uses TRBV27 and TRBJ1-6; unclear D gene. Trimming removed 7 bases from V and 5 bases from J, with 15 bases in between. Germline V gene data show CDR1 as MNHEY and CDR2 as SMNVEV (reference sequence). CDR3 size: 15 residues. The CDR3 bases are TGTGCCAGCACTAACTTGGTACGGGATAATTCACCCCTCCACTTT. This codes for CASTNLVRDNSPLHF.

The chain joins TRBV3-1 (or the pseudogene TRBV3-2) to TRBJ1-2; D is unclear. The V end was cut by 1 base, the J end by 4 bases, with 10 bases between. Germline CDR1 reads LGHDT; CDR2 reads YNNKEL (reference sequence). CDR3 length equals 14 residues. CDR3 nucleotide sequence: TGTGCCAGCAGCCAAGTTTCAGCTGCCTATGGCTACACCTTC. Its translation: CASSQVSAAYGYTF.

The chain couples TRBV11-2 to TRBJ1-1; D is uncertain. CDR1 is SGHAT, CDR2 FQNNGV, per germline. CDR3 length equals 15 residues. Trimming removed 0 bases at V and 4 bases at J, with 12 bases between. CDR3 sequence reads: CASSLDRVQTTEAFF. CDR3 coding DNA: TGTGCCAGCAGCTTAGATCGAGTTCAGACCACTGAAGCTTTCTTT.

The CDR3 region has the DNA TGTGCCAGCAGACGTACTAGCGGGGGGGCCGGTAGTGAGCAGTTCTTC. Encoded protein: CASRRTSGGAGSEQFF. The V call is TRBV3-1 (or the pseudogene TRBV3-2), the J call TRBJ2-1, with 13 positions matching TRBD2. Looked up from germline, CDR1 is LGHDT and CDR2 is YNNKEL (reference sequence). After removal of 6 bases from V and 9 bases from J, the junction contained 11 bases not matched to a gene. The CDR3 loop spans 16 amino acids.

This chain links TRBV19 with TRBJ1-1; TRBD1 is a possible D gene (5 bases). With 5 bases removed from V and 6 bases from J, the gap between germline ends came to 16 bases. The CDR3 consists of 14 residues. CDR1 and CDR2 (germline): LNHDA, SQIVND (reference sequence). The CDR3 protein is CASSPSSGSPEAFF. The CDR3 DNA reads TGTGCCAGTAGTCCTAGTTCAGGGAGCCCTGAAGCTTTCTTT.

This clone was found once. CDR3 DNA sequence: TGTGCCAGCAGCTATGGGGGAACCACCCTGGGGACTGAAGCTTTCTTT. It yields the protein CASSYGGTTLGTEAFF. The chain has TRBV2 and TRBJ1-1; TRBD1 might be the D (5 bases). V was trimmed by 6 bases and J by 5 bases, leaving 22 bases between them. The germline gives CDR1 SNHLY, CDR2 FYNNEI. The CDR3 loop spans 16 amino acids. The whole variable domain, remainder taken from reference TRBV2 and TRBJ1-1, is EPEVTQTPSHQVTQMGQEVILRCVPISNHLYFYWYRQILGQKVEFLVSFYNNEISEKSEIFDDQFSVERPDGSNFTLKIRSTKLEDSAMYFCASSYGGTTLGTEAFFGQGTRLTVV.

The chain uses TRBV3-1 (or the pseudogene TRBV3-2) and TRBJ1-5; possible D gene TRBD1, 6 bases. The germline V gene has CDR1 LGHDT and CDR2 YNNKEL (reference sequence). There are 13 residues in the CDR3. Trimming left V 3 bases short and J 11 bases short, with 14 bases between. Here the CDR3 DNA reads TGTGCCAGCAGCCAGGAACAGGGAATGGCCCAGCATTTT. This encodes CASSQEQGMAQHF.

This clone was detected once. The chain links TRBV10-3 to TRBJ1-5; D remains unclear. The CDR3 is made up of 16 amino acids. Deletions cut 2 bases from V and 3 bases from J, with 14 bases between. CDR1 and CDR2 from the germline V gene are ENHRY and SYGVKD. CDR3 nucleotide sequence: TGTGCCATCAGTGAGGGGGAAGGGTTCCCCAATCAGCCCCAGCATTTT. It yields the protein CAISEGEGFPNQPQHF.

V usage is TRBV9 and J usage is TRBJ1-2, with TRBD1 matching 10 bases. The CDR3 length is 16 residues. Germline CDR1 is SGDLS and CDR2 is YYNGEE. The ends lost 3 bases at V and 1 base at J; junction bases unmatched: 6. CDR3 DNA sequence: TGTGCCAGCAGCGGGACCGGACAGGGGGATAACTATGGCTACACCTTC. This sequence encodes CASSGTGQGDNYGYTF.

The chain combines TRBV18 with TRBJ2-1, with TRBD1 matching 8 bases. This CDR3 has 17 amino acids. Germline V lookup: CDR1 KGHSH, CDR2 LQKENI. The junction had 11 bases not matched to a gene; V was cut back by 0 bases and J by 7 bases. This chain's CDR3 is CASSPPQGAPRRNEQFF. The DNA of the CDR3 is TGTGCCAGCTCACCACCCCAGGGGGCTCCACGACGGAATGAGCAGTTCTTC.

The chain links TRBV11-3 to TRBJ2-1; tentative D call: TRBD1 (5 bases). The V and J ends lost 5 bases and 8 bases respectively, with 10 bases between them. This CDR3 is built from 12 residues. CDR1 is SGHNT, CDR2 YENEEA, per germline. The CDR3 coding sequence is TGTGCCAGCAGCACCCAGGGTTATGAGCAGTTCTTC. Translation gives CASSTQGYEQFF.

This chain links TRBV3-1 (or the pseudogene TRBV3-2) with TRBJ1-4, with TRBD1 as a possible D gene (6 bases). The CDR3 runs 16 residues. The V gene lost 4 bases and the J gene lost 5 bases, with 17 bases spanning the gap. In germline, CDR1 is LGHDT, CDR2 YNNKEL (reference sequence). The DNA for the CDR3 is TGTGCCAGCAGCCCGCACGGGGGCATCCCCAATGAAAAACTGTTTTTT. Translation: CASSPHGGIPNEKLFF.

This clone has just one count. The gene calls are TRBV25-1 and TRBJ1-3, with a possible D match to TRBD1 (5 bases). The CDR3 spans 17 residues. V lost 5 bases, J lost 0 bases, and 17 bases lay in between. Germline CDR1 and CDR2: MGHDK and SYGVNS. The CDR3 coding sequence is TGTGCCAGCAGTAGATTAGGGACCGCAAGCTCTGGAAACACCATATATTTT. It codes for CASSRLGTASSGNTIYF. Supplemented by reference TRBV25-1 and TRBJ1-3, the full variable domain reads EADIYQTPRYLVIGTGKKITLECSQTMGHDKMYWYQQDPGMELHLIHYSYGVNSTEKGDLSSESTVSRIRTEHFPLTLESARPSHTSQYLCASSRLGTASSGNTIYFGEGSWLTVV.

V and J are TRBV7-9 and TRBJ1-1, with 8 bases lining up with TRBD1. Germline values: CDR1 SEHNR, CDR2 FQNEAQ (reference sequence). The ends lost 7 bases at V and 3 bases at J; junction bases unmatched: 7. This CDR3 comprises 14 residues. For the CDR3, the DNA is TGTGCCAGCACTCAGGGGGCAGGCTACACTGAAGCTTTCTTT. This sequence encodes CASTQGAGYTEAFF.

This clone was observed a few times. The J gene is TRBJ1-4, the V gene TRBV4-2; 11 bases are a match to TRBD1. The CDR3 length is 17 residues. With V trimmed by 1 base and J by 8 bases, 9 bases remained unmatched. The germline gives CDR1 LGHNA, CDR2 YNFKEQ. The CDR3 loop is CASSQAPMDRGQEKLFF. For the CDR3, the DNA is TGTGCCAGCAGCCAAGCCCCGATGGACAGGGGGCAAGAAAAACTGTTTTTT.

The V gene is TRBV15, the J gene TRBJ1-2, with D hard to call. Trimming left V 0 bases short and J 3 bases short, with 11 bases between. The CDR3 spans 15 residues. CDR1 and CDR2 (germline): LNHNV, YYDKDF (reference sequence). The DNA for the CDR3 is TGTGCCACCAGCAGAGAGAGGGTTTCCCACTATGGCTACACCTTC. Translated, it gives CATSRERVSHYGYTF.

In regard to this clone: The sample carries other DNA sequences with the same CDR3. This chain uses TRBV6-5 with TRBJ1-2; 7 nucleotides align to TRBD1. Trimming took 5 bases from V and 4 from J; bases not matched to a gene: 4. Germline values: CDR1 MNHEY, CDR2 SVGAGI. The CDR3 sequence is 13 residues long. CDR3 region: CASSPDRIYGYTF. CDR3 DNA sequence: TGTGCCAGCAGTCCGGACAGGATCTATGGCTACACCTTC.

The rearrangement joins TRBV4-2 to TRBJ2-3, with 7 bases identical to TRBD2. Germline assignment: CDR1 LGHNA and CDR2 YNFKEQ. The V and J ends lost 6 bases and 4 bases, in that order; junction bases with no gene match: 10. This CDR3 comprises 15 residues. This CDR3 is CASRDGTTSSDTQYF. The CDR3 DNA reads as TGTGCCAGCAGGGACGGGACTACCTCTTCAGATACGCAGTATTTT.

The rearrangement links TRBV27 to TRBJ2-3; D unclear. The germline CDR1 and CDR2 sequences are MNHEY and SMNVEV (reference sequence). The CDR3 contains 14 residues. Trimming took off 5 bases at V and 4 bases at J, with 13 bases between the two ends. The CDR3 spells CASSPSWEADTQYF. CDR3 coding DNA: TGTGCCAGCAGTCCATCTTGGGAAGCAGATACGCAGTATTTT.

The chain employs TRBV28 and TRBJ1-5; 9 nucleotides agree with TRBD1. The germline V gene encodes CDR1 MDHEN and CDR2 SYDVKM. V shed 0 bases, J shed 1 base, and the junction held 1 base outside the gene matches. This CDR3 region has 16 residues. CDR3 in amino acids: CASSLWGTGSNQPQHF. The CDR3 DNA reads as TGTGCCAGCAGTTTATGGGGGACAGGGAGCAATCAGCCCCAGCATTTT. The full variable domain, its missing parts supplied by reference TRBV28 and TRBJ1-5, is DVKVTQSSRYLVKRTGEKVFLECVQDMDHENMFWYRQDPGLGLRLIYFSYDVKMKEKGDIPEGYSVSREKKERFSLILESASTNQTSMYLCASSLWGTGSNQPQHFGDGTRLSIL.

The rearrangement links TRBV10-3 to TRBJ1-2, with D possibly being TRBD1 (5 bases). Trimming removed 4 bases from V and 0 bases from J, with 18 bases in between. The CDR3 totals 17 residues. CDR1 and CDR2 from the germline V gene are ENHRY and SYGVKD. The CDR3 region is CAISARGGTVTNYGYTF. In nucleotides, the CDR3 is TGTGCCATCAGTGCGAGGGGCGGGACTGTAACTAACTATGGCTACACCTTC.

The chain recombines TRBV2 with TRBJ2-3, with TRBD2 matching over 11 bases. This CDR3 is built from 16 residues. Germline V CDR1 and CDR2: SNHLY, FYNNEI. V shed 2 bases, J shed 8 bases, and the junction held 9 bases outside the gene matches. This CDR3 is CASSEQASGGLGTQYF. The CDR3 DNA is TGTGCCAGCAGTGAACAGGCTAGCGGGGGGTTAGGTACGCAGTATTTT.

V is TRBV12-3 or TRBV12-4 and J is TRBJ2-7; unclear D gene. The germline V and J ends were trimmed by 5 bases and 2 bases, with 7 bases remaining between them. The CDR3 consists of 12 residues. The CDR3 protein is CASSPGPYEQYF. As DNA, the CDR3 is TGTGCCAGCAGTCCCGGGCCCTACGAGCAGTACTTC.

This clone was seen once. V is TRBV7-8 and J is TRBJ1-4; D gene ambiguous. V was cut by 1 base and J by 7 bases, with 13 bases left in between. CDR1 and CDR2 from the germline V gene are SGHVS and FQNEAQ. The CDR3 extends over 15 amino acids. Here the CDR3 reads CASSLDAGLSEKLFF. In nucleotides, the CDR3 is TGTGCCAGCAGCTTAGATGCGGGTTTGAGTGAAAAACTGTTTTTT.

This sequence joins TRBV15 and TRBJ1-5; unclear D gene. The germline CDR1 and CDR2 sequences are LNHNV and YYDKDF (reference sequence). The CDR3 length is 14 residues. With 1 base removed from V and 6 bases from J, the gap between germline ends came to 10 bases. CDR3 bases: TGTGCCACCAGCAGAGCAGGAGGTGGTCAGCCCCAGCATTTT. It yields the protein CATSRAGGGQPQHF.

The chain joins TRBV9 to TRBJ1-1; no firm D call. Germline CDR1 reads SGDLS; CDR2 reads YYNGEE. V dropped 0 bases and J dropped 10 bases, with 13 bases sitting between them. CDR3 size: 13 residues. CDR3 residues: CASSVDPAAGAFF. The CDR3 coding sequence is TGTGCCAGCAGCGTAGATCCGGCAGCGGGAGCTTTCTTT. Together with reference TRBV9 and TRBJ1-1, the CDR3 gives the full variable domain: DSGVTQTPKHLITATGQRVTLRCSPRSGDLSVYWYQQSLDQGLQFLIQYYNGEERAKGNILERFSAQQFPDLHSELNLSSLELGDSALYFCASSVDPAAGAFFGQGTRLTVV.

V and J are TRBV7-9 and TRBJ1-1; TRBD1 aligns across 8 bases. The CDR3 runs 15 residues. The V segment lost 7 bases and the J segment 1 base; nucleotides outside the gene matches: 8. CDR1 and CDR2 (germline): SEHNR, FQNEAQ (reference sequence). The CDR3 nucleotides are TGTGCCAGCAACAGACCTACAGGGGGGAACACTGAAGCTTTCTTT. Encoded protein: CASNRPTGGNTEAFF.